The 20 T cell receptor beta chains reported below all come from one sample, sequenced in a study of T cell responses to AZD1222 COVID-19 vaccine. Here immunoSEQ multiplex PCR was the method, and the copy in TCRdb shows in-frame clones only, minus some. The data hold more than 85,000 clones, with over 75% observed a single time. The source was peripheral blood, collected on day 0 of AZD1222 vaccination. These receptors were taken from an adult in good health.

The chain is built from TRBV9 and TRBJ2-3; 7 nucleotides agree with TRBD2. The V segment lost 5 bases and the J segment 0 bases; nucleotides outside the gene matches: 15. CDR3 length equals 18 residues. The germline V gene has CDR1 SGDLS and CDR2 YYNGEE. CDR3 nucleotide sequence: TGTGCCAGCAGGGGAGAAGCGGGAACAGACCCAAGCACAGATACGCAGTATTTT. Translation: CASRGEAGTDPSTDTQYF.

This chain uses TRBV5-5 with TRBJ2-3; D is possibly TRBD1 (5 bases). V gave up 0 bases and J gave up 6 bases, with 8 bases separating them. Germline CDR1 is SGHKS and CDR2 is YYEKEE (reference sequence). The CDR3 is 13 residues long. The CDR3, as DNA: TGTGCCAGCAGCTTGGGTGGACACGATACGCAGTATTTT. Residues: CASSLGGHDTQYF.

The rearrangement uses TRBV9 and TRBJ2-3; TRBD1 agrees at 7 bases. This CDR3 has 16 residues. V trimming: 0 bases; J trimming: 2 bases; junction bases outside the gene matches: 6. Germline CDR1 SGDLS, CDR2 YYNGEE. CDR3 loop: CASSVAEGAFTDTQYF. CDR3 DNA sequence: TGTGCCAGCAGCGTAGCTGAGGGGGCCTTCACAGATACGCAGTATTTT.

The J gene is TRBJ2-5, the V gene TRBV4-2, with 9 nucleotides matching TRBD2. After removal of 4 bases from V and 0 bases from J, the junction contained 9 bases not matched to a gene. The CDR3 is 17 amino acids. Germline CDR1 LGHNA, CDR2 YNFKEQ. The CDR3 DNA follows: TGTGCCAGCAGCCCCCAAGTGAGCGGGAGGTACCAAGAGACCCAGTACTTC. Protein: CASSPQVSGRYQETQYF.

Comment on this clone: One junction end disagrees with the germline gene, perhaps due to a read error. V and J are TRBV4-1 and TRBJ1-1; 7 bases are shared with TRBD1. CDR3 length: 14 residues. Germline loops: CDR1 MGHRA, CDR2 YSYEKL. The CDR3 bases are TGCGCCAGCAGCCAACAGATACCACAGGGGAAGTTGTCCTTT. The encoded protein is CASSQQIPQGKLSF.

This chain joins TRBV7-9 and TRBJ2-2; D may correspond to TRBD1 or TRBD2 (5 bases each). Germline CDR1 reads SEHNR; CDR2 reads FQNEAQ (reference sequence). There are 13 residues in the CDR3. V lost 8 bases to trimming and J lost 8 bases, with 15 bases between them. CDR3: CASRGADRGELFF. Here the CDR3 DNA reads TGTGCCAGCCGAGGGGCGGATCGAGGGGAGCTGTTTTTT.

The chain recombines TRBV5-1 with TRBJ1-4, with 7 bases aligning to TRBD1. This CDR3 region has 15 residues. V dropped 0 bases and J dropped 3; count of bases not matched to a gene: 2. The germline CDR1 and CDR2 sequences are SGHRS and YFSETQ. Here the CDR3 reads CASSLEGTANEKLFF. CDR3 bases: TGCGCCAGCAGCTTGGAGGGGACAGCTAATGAAAAACTGTTTTTT.

This clone was seen once. The chain recombines TRBV28 with TRBJ1-5; tentatively, D is TRBD1 (6 bases). There are 15 residues in the CDR3. From germline, CDR1 is MDHEN and CDR2 SYDVKM. Trimming took 5 bases from V and 3 from J, leaving 14 bases between them. CDR3 DNA: TGTGCCAGCAGTCCCCAGGGGTCTAACAATCAGCCCCAGCATTTT. Translated: CASSPQGSNNQPQHF. Full variable domain (remainder filled in from reference TRBV28 and TRBJ1-5): DVKVTQSSRYLVKRTGEKVFLECVQDMDHENMFWYRQDPGLGLRLIYFSYDVKMKEKGDIPEGYSVSREKKERFSLILESASTNQTSMYLCASSPQGSNNQPQHFGDGTRLSIL.

The chain employs TRBV6-5 and TRBJ1-4; D gene ambiguous. Germline CDR1 and CDR2: MNHEY and SVGAGI. The CDR3 consists of 13 residues. V dropped 7 bases and J dropped 6 bases, with 12 bases sitting between them. This CDR3 is CASKGPEDEKLFF. The CDR3, as DNA: TGTGCCAGCAAGGGTCCCGAGGATGAAAAACTGTTTTTT.

This clone has just one count. The chain employs TRBV6-4 and TRBJ2-7; D uncertain. CDR1 and CDR2 from the germline V gene are MRHNA and SNTAGT. The CDR3 consists of 16 residues. The V gene lost 10 bases and the J gene lost 4 bases, with 26 bases spanning the gap. The CDR3 region is CATLTPTVSSWYEQYF. In nucleotides, the CDR3 is TGTGCCACCCTCACACCCACCGTTTCTTCATGGTACGAGCAGTACTTC.

V is TRBV6-5 and J is TRBJ2-1; TRBD2 aligns across 8 bases. This CDR3 has 15 amino acids. Trimming at V came to 8 bases and at J to 6 bases, leaving 12 bases not matched to a gene. Germline assignment: CDR1 MNHEY and CDR2 SVGAGI. The CDR3 protein is CASEAGLAGPNEQFF. CDR3 bases: TGTGCCAGCGAGGCGGGGCTAGCGGGCCCCAATGAGCAGTTCTTC.

The chain uses TRBV2 and TRBJ1-3; D unresolved. Germline lookup yields CDR1 SNHLY and CDR2 FYNNEI. V shed 6 bases and J shed 0 bases, with 9 bases lying between them. This CDR3 region has 14 residues. This CDR3 reads CASRGESSGNTIYF. Written as DNA, the CDR3 is TGTGCCAGCAGGGGAGAGAGCTCTGGAAACACCATATATTTT.

This clone has only a few counts. This chain joins TRBV19 and TRBJ2-7, with a tentative D call TRBD1 (6 bases). The CDR3 runs 12 residues. Germline CDR1 and CDR2: LNHDA and SQIVND (reference sequence). The ends were cut back, 10 bases at V and 3 bases at J, with 13 bases in the middle. CDR3 bases: TGTGCCAAGCCGGGACAATTCTACGAGCAGTACTTC. This gives the protein CAKPGQFYEQYF. Full variable domain (outside the CDR3, taken from reference TRBV19 and TRBJ2-7): DGGITQSPKYLFRKEGQNVTLSCEQNLNHDAMYWYRQDPGQGLRLIYYSQIVNDFQKGDIAEGYSVSREKKESFPLTVTSAQKNPTAFYLCAKPGQFYEQYFGPGTRLTVT.

V is TRBV3-1 (or the pseudogene TRBV3-2) and J is TRBJ2-2; D ambiguous. The germline V gene encodes CDR1 LGHDT and CDR2 YNNKEL (reference sequence). V gave up 4 bases and J gave up 6 bases, with 9 bases separating them. The CDR3 covers 13 residues. DNA of the CDR3: TGTGCCAGCAGCCTAAAGGACCCCGGGGAGCTGTTTTTT. This gives the protein CASSLKDPGELFF.

The rearrangement joins TRBV7-9 to TRBJ1-4, with D perhaps TRBD1 (6 bases). This CDR3 has 16 residues. CDR1 and CDR2 from the germline V gene are SEHNR and FQNEAQ (reference sequence). V was trimmed by 5 bases and J by 10 bases, leaving 23 bases between them. CDR3: CASSRRGGFSSGKLFF. In DNA form, the CDR3 reads TGTGCCAGCAGCAGGCGGGGGGGCTTTTCCTCTGGAAAACTGTTTTTT.

The chain is built from TRBV3-1 (or the pseudogene TRBV3-2) and TRBJ2-1; D may be TRBD2 (5 bases). Germline assignment: CDR1 LGHDT and CDR2 YNNKEL (reference sequence). This CDR3 comprises 13 residues. V lost 0 bases, J lost 12 bases, and 12 bases lay in between. CDR3 amino acids: CASSQDLAFRQFF. The CDR3 DNA sequence: TGTGCCAGCAGCCAAGACCTAGCTTTTAGGCAGTTCTTC.

The J gene is TRBJ2-7, the V gene TRBV12-3 or TRBV12-4; D call uncertain. The CDR3 has 13 amino acids. Trimming removed 6 bases at V and 3 bases at J, with 12 bases between. The CDR3 region is CASSLGSGYEQYF. DNA for the CDR3: TGTGCCAGCAGCTTGGGGTCTGGCTACGAGCAGTACTTC.

The chain employs TRBV4-3 and TRBJ2-1, with D tentatively TRBD1 (5 bases). With 1 base removed from V and 8 bases from J, the gap between germline ends came to 12 bases. In germline, CDR1 is LGHNA, CDR2 YSLEER. The CDR3 is made up of 14 amino acids. DNA for the CDR3: TGCGCCAGCAGCCAAGTGGCCCAGGGCGATGAGCAGTTCTTC. This gives the protein CASSQVAQGDEQFF.

This clone was seen a handful of times. The V call is TRBV20-1, the J call TRBJ1-2; D not certain. Trimming took 3 bases from V and 1 from J, leaving 9 bases between them. CDR3 length: 13 amino acids. Germline CDR1 is DFQATT and CDR2 is SNEGSKA (reference sequence). The DNA of the CDR3 is TGCAGTGCTAGTGCACAGAGTAACTATGGCTACACCTTC. Translated, it gives CSASAQSNYGYTF.

J is TRBJ1-6 and V is TRBV4-2, with D unclear. This CDR3 is built from 14 residues. The germline V gene encodes CDR1 LGHNA and CDR2 YNFKEQ. V was pared by 0 bases and J by 8 bases, with 8 bases between. CDR3 in DNA: TGTGCCAGCAGCCAAGAAAGAGGTGATTCACCCCTCCACTTT. Translating gives CASSQERGDSPLHF.